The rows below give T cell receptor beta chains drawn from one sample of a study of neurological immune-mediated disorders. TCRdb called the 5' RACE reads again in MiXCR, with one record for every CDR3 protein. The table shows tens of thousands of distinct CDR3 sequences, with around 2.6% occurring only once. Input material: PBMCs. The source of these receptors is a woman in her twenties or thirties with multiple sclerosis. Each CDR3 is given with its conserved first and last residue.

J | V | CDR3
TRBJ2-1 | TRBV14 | CASSRLAGLYNEQFF
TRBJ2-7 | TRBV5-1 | CASSDRDYSYEQYF
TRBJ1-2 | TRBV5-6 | CASTWRGFYGYTF
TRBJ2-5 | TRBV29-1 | CSVLGLGETQYF
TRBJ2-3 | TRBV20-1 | CSARPTSGQTDTQYF
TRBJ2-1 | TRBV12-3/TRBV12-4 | CASSPRLAIYNEQFF
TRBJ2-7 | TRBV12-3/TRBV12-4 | CASSFTTNHEQYF
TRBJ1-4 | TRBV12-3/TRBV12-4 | CASSATHGDEKLFF
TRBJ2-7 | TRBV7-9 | CASSSLAAYEQYF
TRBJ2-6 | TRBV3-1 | CASSQDGTSSGANVLTF
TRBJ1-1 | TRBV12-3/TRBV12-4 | CASSPPTGRDTEAFF
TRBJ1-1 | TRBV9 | CASSVGVGHNTEAFF
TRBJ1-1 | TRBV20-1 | CSAKGQGALNTEAFF
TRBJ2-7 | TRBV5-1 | CASSLDRGRGEQYF
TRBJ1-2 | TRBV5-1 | CASSSGMMLNRYGYTF
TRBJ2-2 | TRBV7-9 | CASSLGLATNTGELFF
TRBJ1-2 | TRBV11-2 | CASSLSGHSIGGYTF
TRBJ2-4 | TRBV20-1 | CSAPGGGDIQYF
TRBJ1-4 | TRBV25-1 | CASISNEGREDEKLFF
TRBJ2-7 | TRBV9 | CASSVGLSYEQYF